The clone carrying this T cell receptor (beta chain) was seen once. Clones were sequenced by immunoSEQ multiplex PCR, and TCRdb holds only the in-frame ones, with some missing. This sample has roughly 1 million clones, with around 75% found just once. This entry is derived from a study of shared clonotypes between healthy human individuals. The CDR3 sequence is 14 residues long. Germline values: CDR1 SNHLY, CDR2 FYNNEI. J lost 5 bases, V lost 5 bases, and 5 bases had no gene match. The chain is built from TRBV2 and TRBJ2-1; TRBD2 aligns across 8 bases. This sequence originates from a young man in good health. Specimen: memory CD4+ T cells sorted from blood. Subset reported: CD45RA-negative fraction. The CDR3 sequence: CASSSSGGNNEQFF. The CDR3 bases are TGTGCCAGCAGTTCCAGCGGGGGAAACAATGAGCAGTTCTTC.